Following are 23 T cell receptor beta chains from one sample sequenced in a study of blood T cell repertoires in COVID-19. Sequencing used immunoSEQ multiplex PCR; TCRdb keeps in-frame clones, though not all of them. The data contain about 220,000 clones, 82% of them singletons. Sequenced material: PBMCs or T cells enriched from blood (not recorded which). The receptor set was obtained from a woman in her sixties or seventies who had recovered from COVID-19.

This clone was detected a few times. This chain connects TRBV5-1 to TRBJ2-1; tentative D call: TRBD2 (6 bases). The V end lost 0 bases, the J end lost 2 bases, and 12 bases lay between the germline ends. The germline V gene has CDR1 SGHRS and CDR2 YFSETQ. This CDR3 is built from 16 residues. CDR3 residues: CASSLGSSVPYNEQFF. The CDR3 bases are TGCGCCAGCAGCTTGGGATCTAGCGTCCCCTACAATGAGCAGTTCTTC.

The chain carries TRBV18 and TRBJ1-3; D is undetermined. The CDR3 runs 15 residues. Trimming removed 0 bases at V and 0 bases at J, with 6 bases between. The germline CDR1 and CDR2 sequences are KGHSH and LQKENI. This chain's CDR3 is CASSPPSLSGNTIYF. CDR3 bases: TGTGCCAGCTCACCACCGAGTCTCTCTGGAAACACCATATATTTT.

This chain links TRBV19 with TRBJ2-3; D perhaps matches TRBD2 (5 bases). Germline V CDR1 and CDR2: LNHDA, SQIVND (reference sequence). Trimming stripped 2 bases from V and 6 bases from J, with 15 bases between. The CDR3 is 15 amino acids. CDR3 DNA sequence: TGTGCCAGTAGTATACCGGGGATCCCCAAGGATACGCAGTATTTT. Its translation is CASSIPGIPKDTQYF.

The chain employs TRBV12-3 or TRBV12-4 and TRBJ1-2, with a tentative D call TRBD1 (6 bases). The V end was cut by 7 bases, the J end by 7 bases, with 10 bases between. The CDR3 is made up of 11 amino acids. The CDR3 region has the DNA TGTGCCAGCAAAAGGGGGACTGGCTACACCTTC. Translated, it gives CASKRGTGYTF.

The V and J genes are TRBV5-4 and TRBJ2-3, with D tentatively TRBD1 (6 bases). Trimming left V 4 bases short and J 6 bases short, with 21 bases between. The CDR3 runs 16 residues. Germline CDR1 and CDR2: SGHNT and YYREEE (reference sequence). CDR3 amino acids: CASSNEKQGSVDTQYF. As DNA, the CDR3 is TGTGCCAGCAGCAATGAAAAACAGGGAAGCGTGGATACGCAGTATTTT. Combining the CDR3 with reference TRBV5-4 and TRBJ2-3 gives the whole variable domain ETGVTQSPTHLIKTRGQQVTLRCSSQSGHNTVSWYQQALGQGPQFIFQYYREEENGRGNFPPRFSGLQFPNYSSELNVNALELDDSALYLCASSNEKQGSVDTQYFGPGTRLTVL.

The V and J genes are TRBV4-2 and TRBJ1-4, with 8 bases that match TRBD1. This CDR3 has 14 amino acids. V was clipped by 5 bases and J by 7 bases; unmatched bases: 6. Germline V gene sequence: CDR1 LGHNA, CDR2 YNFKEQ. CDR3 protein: CASSADREFEKLFF. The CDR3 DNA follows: TGTGCCAGCAGCGCGGACAGGGAGTTTGAAAAACTGTTTTTT.

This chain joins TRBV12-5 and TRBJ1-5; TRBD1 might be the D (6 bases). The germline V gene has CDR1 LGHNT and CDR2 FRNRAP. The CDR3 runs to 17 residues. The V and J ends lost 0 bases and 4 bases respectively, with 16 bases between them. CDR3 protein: CASGLVVAQGWNQPQHF. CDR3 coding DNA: TGTGCTAGTGGTTTGGTAGTAGCTCAGGGGTGGAATCAGCCCCAGCATTTT.

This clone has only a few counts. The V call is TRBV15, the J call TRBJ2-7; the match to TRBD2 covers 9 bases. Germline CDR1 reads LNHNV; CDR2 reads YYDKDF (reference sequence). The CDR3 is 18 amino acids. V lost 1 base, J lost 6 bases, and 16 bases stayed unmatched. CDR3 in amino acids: CATSRGKPGTSPFFEQYF. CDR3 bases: TGTGCCACCAGCAGAGGGAAACCCGGGACTAGCCCGTTTTTCGAGCAGTACTTC. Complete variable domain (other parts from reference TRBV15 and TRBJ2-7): DAMVIQNPRYQVTQFGKPVTLSCSQTLNHNVMYWYQQKSSQAPKLLFHYYDKDFNNEADTPDNFQSRRPNTSFCFLDIRSPGLGDTAMYLCATSRGKPGTSPFFEQYFGPGTRLTVT.

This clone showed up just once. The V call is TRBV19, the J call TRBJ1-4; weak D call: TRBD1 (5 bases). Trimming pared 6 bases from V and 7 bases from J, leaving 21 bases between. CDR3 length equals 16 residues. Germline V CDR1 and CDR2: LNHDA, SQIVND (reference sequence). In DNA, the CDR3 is TGTGCCAGTAGCCGGGGGACCCAGGCGGGGATTGAAAAACTGTTTTTT. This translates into CASSRGTQAGIEKLFF.

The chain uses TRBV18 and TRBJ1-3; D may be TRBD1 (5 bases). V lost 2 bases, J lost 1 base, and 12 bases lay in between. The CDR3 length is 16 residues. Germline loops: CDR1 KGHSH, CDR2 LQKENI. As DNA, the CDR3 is TGTGCCAGCTCACCAACCAGGGAACGGTCTGGAAACACCATATATTTT. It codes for CASSPTRERSGNTIYF. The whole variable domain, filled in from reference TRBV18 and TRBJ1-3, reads NAGVMQNPRHLVRRRGQEARLRCSPMKGHSHVYWYRQLPEEGLKFMVYLQKENIIDESGMPKERFSAEFPKEGPSILRIQQVVRGDSAAYFCASSPTRERSGNTIYFGEGSWLTVV.

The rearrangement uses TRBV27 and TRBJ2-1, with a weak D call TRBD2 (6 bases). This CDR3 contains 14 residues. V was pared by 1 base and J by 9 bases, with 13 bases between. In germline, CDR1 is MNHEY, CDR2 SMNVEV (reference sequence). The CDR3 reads CASSLYFGGGEQFF. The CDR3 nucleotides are TGTGCCAGCAGTTTATATTTCGGGGGAGGTGAGCAGTTCTTC.

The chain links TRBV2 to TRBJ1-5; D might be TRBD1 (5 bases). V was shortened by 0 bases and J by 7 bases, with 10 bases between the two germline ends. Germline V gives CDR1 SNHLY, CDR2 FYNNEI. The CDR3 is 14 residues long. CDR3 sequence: CASSEALRGQPQHF. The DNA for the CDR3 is TGTGCCAGCAGTGAAGCACTAAGGGGACAGCCCCAGCATTTT.

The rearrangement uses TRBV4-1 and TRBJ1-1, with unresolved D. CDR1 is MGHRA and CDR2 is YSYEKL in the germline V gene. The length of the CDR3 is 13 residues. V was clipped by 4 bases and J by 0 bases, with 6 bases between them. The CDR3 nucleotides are TGCGCCAGCAGCCGGGCCATGAACACTGAAGCTTTCTTT. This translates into CASSRAMNTEAFF.

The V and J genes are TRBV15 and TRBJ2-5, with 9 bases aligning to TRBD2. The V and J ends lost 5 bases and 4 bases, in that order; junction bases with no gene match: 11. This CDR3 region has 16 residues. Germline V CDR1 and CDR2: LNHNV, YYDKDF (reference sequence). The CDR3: CATSGVAGVLLETQYF. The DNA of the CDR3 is TGTGCCACCAGCGGGGTAGCGGGGGTATTGTTAGAGACCCAGTACTTC. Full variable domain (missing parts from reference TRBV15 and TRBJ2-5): DAMVIQNPRYQVTQFGKPVTLSCSQTLNHNVMYWYQQKSSQAPKLLFHYYDKDFNNEADTPDNFQSRRPNTSFCFLDIRSPGLGDTAMYLCATSGVAGVLLETQYFGPGTRLLVL.

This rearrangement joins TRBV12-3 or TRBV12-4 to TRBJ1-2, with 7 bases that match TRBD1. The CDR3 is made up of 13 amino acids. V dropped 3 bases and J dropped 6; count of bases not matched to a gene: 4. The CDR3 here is CASSFNRGNGYTF. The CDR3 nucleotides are TGTGCCAGCAGTTTTAACAGGGGTAATGGCTACACCTTC.

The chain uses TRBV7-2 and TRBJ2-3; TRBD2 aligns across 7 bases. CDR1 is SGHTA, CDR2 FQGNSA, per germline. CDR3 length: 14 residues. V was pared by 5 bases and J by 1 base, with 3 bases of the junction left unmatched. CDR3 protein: CASSPTSGTDTQYF. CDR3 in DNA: TGTGCCAGCAGCCCTACTAGCGGCACAGATACGCAGTATTTT.

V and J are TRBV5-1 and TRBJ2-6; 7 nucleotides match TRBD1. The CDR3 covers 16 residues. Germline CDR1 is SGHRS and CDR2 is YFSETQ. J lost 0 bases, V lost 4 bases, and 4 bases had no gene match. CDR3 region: CASSAGQDSGANVLTF. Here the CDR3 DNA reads TGCGCCAGCAGCGCTGGACAGGACTCTGGGGCCAACGTCCTGACTTTC.

CDR3 amino acids: CASRRDRDEKLFF. CDR3 DNA: TGTGCCAGCAGGAGGGACAGGGACGAAAAACTGTTTTTT. The chain links TRBV2 to TRBJ1-4; the match to TRBD1 covers 9 bases. CDR1 is SNHLY and CDR2 is FYNNEI in the germline V gene. The junction had 4 bases not matched to a gene; V was cut back by 6 bases and J by 8 bases. The CDR3 is 13 amino acids.

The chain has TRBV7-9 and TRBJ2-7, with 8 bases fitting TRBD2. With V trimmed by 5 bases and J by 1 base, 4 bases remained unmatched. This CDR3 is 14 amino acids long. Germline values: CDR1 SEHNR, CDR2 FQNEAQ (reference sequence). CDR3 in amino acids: CASSVTSGSYEQYF. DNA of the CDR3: TGTGCCAGCAGCGTCACTAGCGGTTCCTACGAGCAGTACTTC.

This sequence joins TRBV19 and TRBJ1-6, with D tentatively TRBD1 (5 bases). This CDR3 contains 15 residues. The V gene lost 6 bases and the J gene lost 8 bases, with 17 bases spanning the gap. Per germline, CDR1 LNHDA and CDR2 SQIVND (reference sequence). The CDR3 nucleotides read TGTGCCAGTAGCTACCTACAGGTGGCAGATTCACCCCTCCACTTT. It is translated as CASSYLQVADSPLHF.

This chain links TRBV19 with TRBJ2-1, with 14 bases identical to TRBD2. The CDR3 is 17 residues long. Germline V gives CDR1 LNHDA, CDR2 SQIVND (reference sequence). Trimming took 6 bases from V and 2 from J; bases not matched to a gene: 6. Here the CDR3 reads CASRTGLAGEAYNEQFF. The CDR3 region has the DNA TGTGCCAGTAGGACGGGACTAGCGGGAGAGGCCTACAATGAGCAGTTCTTC.

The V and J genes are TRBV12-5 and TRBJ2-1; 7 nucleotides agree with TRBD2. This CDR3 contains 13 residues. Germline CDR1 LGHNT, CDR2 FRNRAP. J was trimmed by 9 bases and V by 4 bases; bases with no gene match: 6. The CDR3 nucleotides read TGTGCTAGTGGTTCGTCCTGGGGGGGTGAGCAGTTCTTC. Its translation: CASGSSWGGEQFF.

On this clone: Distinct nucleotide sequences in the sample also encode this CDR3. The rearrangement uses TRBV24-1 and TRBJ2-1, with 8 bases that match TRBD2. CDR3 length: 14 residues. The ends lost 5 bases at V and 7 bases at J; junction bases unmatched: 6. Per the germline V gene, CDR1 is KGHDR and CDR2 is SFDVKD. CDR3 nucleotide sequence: TGTGCCACCAGTGGGACGGGGGGGTATAATGAGCAGTTCTTC. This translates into CATSGTGGYNEQFF.